This TCR beta chain was observed in a study of control samples from healthy donors and cancer patients (dated by TCRdb to 2019 to 2021). As regards this clone: It has no known antigen specificity. Base qualities are not recorded, but no much larger clone differs from it by a single base.

There are 15 amino acids in the CDR3, from cysteine to phenylalanine inclusive. The only DNA kept is the CDR3, 45 bases in frame from the first base. CDR1 is given as LGHDT and CDR2 as YNNKEL, both from the germline V gene (reference sequence). The V end loses 7 bases and the J end loses 2 bases, and a stretch of 17 bases separates them. Libraries were constructed by the immunoSEQ multiplex PCR assay. Entries here come from immuneACCESS through TCRdb and include only in-frame sequences with V and J called. Some clones fail to appear in such tables; in the studies checked, an unresolved V gene covers under half of the shortfall, and the cause of the remainder is unknown. Within this sample are about 150,000 clones, with 75% to 90% of them counted one time only. The ten largest account for over 4.5% of the sample.

The rearrangement combines TRBV3-1 (or the pseudogene TRBV3-2) with TRBJ1-1, with TRBD1 as a weak D call on 5 bases. This receptor was identified in a man younger than 45 in good health. The material sequenced was blood. Read as DNA, the sequence is TGTGCCAGCACCCCAAGGGTCAGGGTTAACACTGAAGCTTTCTTT. Its product reads: CASTPRVRVNTEAFF.